This T cell receptor beta chain was obtained from a study of cytomegalovirus exposure and HLA in healthy donors. The primer mix had 60 Vbeta and 13 Jbeta primers. Sequenced by immunoSEQ multiplex PCR; TCRdb stores in-frame clones only, minus some. The data hold some 120,000 clones, with about 81% observed a single time. From germline, CDR1 is SGHTA and CDR2 FQGNSA. The CDR3 covers 16 residues. Trimming pared 1 base from V and 3 bases from J, leaving 12 bases between. The sample consisted of PBMCs. The TCR comes from a woman aged 50 to 60 in good health and CMV-seropositive. J is TRBJ2-2 and V is TRBV7-2; D might be TRBD2 (5 bases). The CDR3 reads CASSLGGWADTGELFF. CDR3 nucleotide sequence: TGTGCCAGCAGCTTAGGCGGGTGGGCGGACACCGGGGAGCTGTTTTTT.